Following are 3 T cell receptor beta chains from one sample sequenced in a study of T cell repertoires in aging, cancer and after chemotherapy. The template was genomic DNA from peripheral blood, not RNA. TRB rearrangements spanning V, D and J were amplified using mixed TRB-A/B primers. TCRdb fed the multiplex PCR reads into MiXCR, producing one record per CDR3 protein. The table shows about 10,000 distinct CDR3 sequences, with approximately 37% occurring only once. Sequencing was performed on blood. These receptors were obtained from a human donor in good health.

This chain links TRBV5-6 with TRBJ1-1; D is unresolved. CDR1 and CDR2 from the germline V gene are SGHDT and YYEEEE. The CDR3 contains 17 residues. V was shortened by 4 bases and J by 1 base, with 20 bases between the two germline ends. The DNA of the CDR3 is TGTGCCAGCAGCCCCTTTGGGCTTGAAGGCTCGAACACTGAAGCTTTCTTT. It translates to CASSPFGLEGSNTEAFF.

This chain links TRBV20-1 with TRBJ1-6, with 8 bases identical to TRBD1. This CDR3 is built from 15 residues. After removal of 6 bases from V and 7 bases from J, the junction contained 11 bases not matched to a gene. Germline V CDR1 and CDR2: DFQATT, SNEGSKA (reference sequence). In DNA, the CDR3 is TGCAGTGCCCAGCGGACAGGGTCTGAGAATTCACCCCTCCACTTT. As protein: CSAQRTGSENSPLHF.

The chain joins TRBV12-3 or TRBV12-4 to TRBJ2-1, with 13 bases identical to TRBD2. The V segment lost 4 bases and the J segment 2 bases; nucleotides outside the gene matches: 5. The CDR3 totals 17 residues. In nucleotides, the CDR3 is TGTGCCAGCAGTTCCAGACTAGCGGGGGGCCCCTACAATGAGCAGTTCTTC. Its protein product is CASSSRLAGGPYNEQFF.